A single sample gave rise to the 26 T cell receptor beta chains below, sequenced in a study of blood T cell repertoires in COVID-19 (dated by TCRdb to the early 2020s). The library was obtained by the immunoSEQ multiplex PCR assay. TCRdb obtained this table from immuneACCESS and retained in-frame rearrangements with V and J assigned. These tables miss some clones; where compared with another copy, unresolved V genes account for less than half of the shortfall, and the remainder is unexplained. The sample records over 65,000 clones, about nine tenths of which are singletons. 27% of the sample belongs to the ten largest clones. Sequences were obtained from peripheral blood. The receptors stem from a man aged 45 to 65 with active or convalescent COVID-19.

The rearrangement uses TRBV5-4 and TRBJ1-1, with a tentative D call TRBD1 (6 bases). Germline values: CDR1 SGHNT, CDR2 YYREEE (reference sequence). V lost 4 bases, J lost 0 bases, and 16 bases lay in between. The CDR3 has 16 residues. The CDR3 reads CASSRQTGALNTEAFF. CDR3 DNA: TGTGCCAGCAGCCGTCAGACAGGTGCCTTGAACACTGAAGCTTTCTTT.

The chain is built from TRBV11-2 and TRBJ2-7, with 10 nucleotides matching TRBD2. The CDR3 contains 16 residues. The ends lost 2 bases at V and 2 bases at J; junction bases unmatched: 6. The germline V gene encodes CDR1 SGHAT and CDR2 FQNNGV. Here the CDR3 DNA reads TGTGCCAGCAGCTTACCCACCAGCGGGAGGGCCTACGAGCAGTACTTC. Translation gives CASSLPTSGRAYEQYF.

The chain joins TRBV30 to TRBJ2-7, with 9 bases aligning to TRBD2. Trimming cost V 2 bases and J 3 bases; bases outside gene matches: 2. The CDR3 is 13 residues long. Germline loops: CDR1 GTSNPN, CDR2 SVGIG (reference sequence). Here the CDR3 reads CAWSRTSDYEQYF. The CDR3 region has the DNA TGTGCCTGGAGTCGGACTAGCGACTACGAGCAGTACTTC.

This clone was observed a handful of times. The CDR3 nucleotides read TGTGCCAGCAGCCGAGGGCCCTTTAGCAATCAGCCCCAGCATTTT. This sequence encodes CASSRGPFSNQPQHF. The V and J genes are TRBV27 and TRBJ1-5; D is undetermined. CDR1 is MNHEY, CDR2 SMNVEV, per germline (reference sequence). The CDR3 runs to 15 residues. Trimming cost V 6 bases and J 0 bases, with 12 bases left between them.

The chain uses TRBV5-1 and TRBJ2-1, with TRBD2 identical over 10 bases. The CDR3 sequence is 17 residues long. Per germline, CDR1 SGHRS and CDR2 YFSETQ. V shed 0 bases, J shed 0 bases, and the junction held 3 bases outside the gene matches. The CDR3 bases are TGCGCCAGCAGCTTGGTACTAGCGGGGAGCTCCTACAATGAGCAGTTCTTC. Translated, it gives CASSLVLAGSSYNEQFF.

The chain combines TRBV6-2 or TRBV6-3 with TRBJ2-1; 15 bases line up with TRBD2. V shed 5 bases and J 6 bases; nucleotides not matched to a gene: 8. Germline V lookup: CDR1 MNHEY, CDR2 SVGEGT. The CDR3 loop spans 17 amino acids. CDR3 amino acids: CASSRTSGGEAINEQFF. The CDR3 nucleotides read TGTGCCAGCAGTAGGACTAGCGGGGGGGAAGCGATCAATGAGCAGTTCTTC.

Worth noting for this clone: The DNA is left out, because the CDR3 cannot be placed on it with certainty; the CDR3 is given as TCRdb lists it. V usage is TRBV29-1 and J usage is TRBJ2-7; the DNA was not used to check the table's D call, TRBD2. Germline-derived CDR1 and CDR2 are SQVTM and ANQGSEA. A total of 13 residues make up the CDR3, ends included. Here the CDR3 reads CSVRFGGSYEQYF.

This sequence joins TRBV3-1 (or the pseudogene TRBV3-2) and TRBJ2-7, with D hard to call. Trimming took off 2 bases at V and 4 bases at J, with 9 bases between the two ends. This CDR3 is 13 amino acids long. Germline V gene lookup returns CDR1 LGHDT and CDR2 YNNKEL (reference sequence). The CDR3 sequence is CASSQSVPYEQYF. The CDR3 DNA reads TGTGCCAGCAGCCAATCGGTCCCTTACGAGCAGTACTTC.

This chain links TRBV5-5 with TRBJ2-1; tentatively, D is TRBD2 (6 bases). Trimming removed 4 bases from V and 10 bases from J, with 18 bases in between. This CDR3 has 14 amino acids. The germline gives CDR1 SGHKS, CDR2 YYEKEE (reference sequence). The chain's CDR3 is CASSLLGGKNEQFF. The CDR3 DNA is TGTGCCAGCAGCCTTTTGGGCGGGAAAAACGAGCAGTTCTTC.

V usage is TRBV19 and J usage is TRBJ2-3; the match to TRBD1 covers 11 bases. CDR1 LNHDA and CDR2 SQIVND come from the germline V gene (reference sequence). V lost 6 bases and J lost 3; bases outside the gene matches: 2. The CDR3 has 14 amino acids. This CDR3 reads CASRDRGLTDTQYF. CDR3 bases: TGTGCCAGTAGGGACAGGGGGCTAACAGATACGCAGTATTTT.

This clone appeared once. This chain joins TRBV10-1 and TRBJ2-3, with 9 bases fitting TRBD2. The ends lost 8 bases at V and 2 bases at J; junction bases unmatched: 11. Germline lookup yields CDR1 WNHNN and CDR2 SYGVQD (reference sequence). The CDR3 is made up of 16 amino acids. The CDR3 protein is CASCPSSGGFTDTQYF. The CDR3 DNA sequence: TGCGCCAGCTGCCCGAGTAGCGGGGGATTCACAGATACGCAGTATTTT.

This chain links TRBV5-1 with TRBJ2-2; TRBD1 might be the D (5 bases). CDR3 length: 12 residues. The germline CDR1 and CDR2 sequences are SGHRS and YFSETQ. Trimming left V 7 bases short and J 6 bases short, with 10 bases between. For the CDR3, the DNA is TGCGCCAGCGCCCAGGGCTCCGGGGAGCTGTTTTTT. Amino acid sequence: CASAQGSGELFF.

In nucleotides, the CDR3 is TGTGCCAGCACCCGGGACTTAAGGTCCGGGGAGCTGTTTTTT. The encoded protein is CASTRDLRSGELFF. This chain links TRBV2 with TRBJ2-2; D is possibly TRBD2 (6 bases). V was pared by 7 bases and J by 6 bases, with 15 bases between. CDR1 is SNHLY and CDR2 is FYNNEI in the germline V gene. The CDR3 length is 14 residues.

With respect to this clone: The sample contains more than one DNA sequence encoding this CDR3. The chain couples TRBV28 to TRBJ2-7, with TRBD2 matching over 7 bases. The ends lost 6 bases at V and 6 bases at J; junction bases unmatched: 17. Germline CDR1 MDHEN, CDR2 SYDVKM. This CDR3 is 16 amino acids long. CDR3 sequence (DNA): TGTGCCAGCAGCCCCGCCCACCGGGACTACCGATGCGAGCAGTACTTC. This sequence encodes CASSPAHRDYRCEQYF.

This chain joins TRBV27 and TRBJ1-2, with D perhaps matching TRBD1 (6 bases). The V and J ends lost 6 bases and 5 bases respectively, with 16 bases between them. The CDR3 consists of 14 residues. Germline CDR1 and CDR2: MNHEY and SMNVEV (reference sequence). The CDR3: CASRSVGGEYGYTF. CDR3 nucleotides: TGTGCCAGCAGATCAGTTGGGGGCGAATATGGCTACACCTTC.

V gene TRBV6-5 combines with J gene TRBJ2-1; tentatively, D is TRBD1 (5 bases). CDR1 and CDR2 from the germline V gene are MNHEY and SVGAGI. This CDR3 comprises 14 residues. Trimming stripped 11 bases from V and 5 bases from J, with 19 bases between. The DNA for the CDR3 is TGTGCCGTCATTCGGACAAGTTTAAACAATGAGCAGTTCTTC. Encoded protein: CAVIRTSLNNEQFF.

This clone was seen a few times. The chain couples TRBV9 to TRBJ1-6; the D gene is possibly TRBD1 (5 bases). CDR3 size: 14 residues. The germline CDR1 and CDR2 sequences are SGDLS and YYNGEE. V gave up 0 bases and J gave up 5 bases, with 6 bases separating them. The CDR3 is CASSVAQDNSPLHF. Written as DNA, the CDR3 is TGTGCCAGCAGCGTAGCACAGGATAATTCACCCCTCCACTTT.

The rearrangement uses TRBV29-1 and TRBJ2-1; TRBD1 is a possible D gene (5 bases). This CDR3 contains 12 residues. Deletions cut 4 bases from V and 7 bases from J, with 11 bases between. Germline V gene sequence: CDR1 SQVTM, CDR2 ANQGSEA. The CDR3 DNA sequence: TGCAGCGTTGTACCAGGGCAAAATGAGCAGTTCTTC. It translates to CSVVPGQNEQFF.

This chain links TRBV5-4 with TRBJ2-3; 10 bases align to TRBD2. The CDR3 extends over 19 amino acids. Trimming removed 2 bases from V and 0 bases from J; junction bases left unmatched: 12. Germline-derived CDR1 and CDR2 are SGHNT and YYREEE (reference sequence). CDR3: CASSFEVLAGRVSTDTQYF. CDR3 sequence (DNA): TGTGCCAGCAGCTTCGAAGTACTAGCGGGACGTGTAAGCACAGATACGCAGTATTTT.

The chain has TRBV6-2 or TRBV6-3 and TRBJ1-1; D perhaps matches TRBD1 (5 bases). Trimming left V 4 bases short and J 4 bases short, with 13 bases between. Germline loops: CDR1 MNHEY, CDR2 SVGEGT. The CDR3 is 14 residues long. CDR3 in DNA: TGTGCCAGCAGTTGGACAATGACCTCCACTGAAGCTTTCTTT. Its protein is CASSWTMTSTEAFF.

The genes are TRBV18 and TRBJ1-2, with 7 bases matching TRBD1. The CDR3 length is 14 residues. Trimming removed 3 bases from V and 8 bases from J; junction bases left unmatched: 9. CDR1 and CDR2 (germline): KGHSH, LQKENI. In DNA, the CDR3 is TGTGCCAGCTCACCCCTGGAGGGGGCAGAAGGCTACACCTTC. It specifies CASSPLEGAEGYTF.

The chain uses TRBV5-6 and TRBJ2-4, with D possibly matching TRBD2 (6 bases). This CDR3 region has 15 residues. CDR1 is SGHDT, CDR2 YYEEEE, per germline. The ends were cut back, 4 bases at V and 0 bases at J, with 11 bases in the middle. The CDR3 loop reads CASSGPGLAKNIQYF. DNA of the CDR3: TGTGCCAGCAGCGGGCCGGGACTAGCCAAAAACATTCAGTACTTC.

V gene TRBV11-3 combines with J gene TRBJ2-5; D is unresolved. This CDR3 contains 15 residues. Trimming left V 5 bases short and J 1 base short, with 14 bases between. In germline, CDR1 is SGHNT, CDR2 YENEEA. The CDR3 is CASSRGLKSQETQYF. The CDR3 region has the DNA TGTGCCAGCAGCCGAGGATTGAAGTCCCAAGAGACCCAGTACTTC.

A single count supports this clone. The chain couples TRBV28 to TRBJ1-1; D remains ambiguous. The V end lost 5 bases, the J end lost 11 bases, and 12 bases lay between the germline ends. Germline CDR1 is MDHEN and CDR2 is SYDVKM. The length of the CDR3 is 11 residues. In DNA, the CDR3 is TGTGCCAGCAGTGGCGAGGCTAGGGCTTTCTTT. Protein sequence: CASSGEARAFF. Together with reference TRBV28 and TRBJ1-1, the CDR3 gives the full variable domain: DVKVTQSSRYLVKRTGEKVFLECVQDMDHENMFWYRQDPGLGLRLIYFSYDVKMKEKGDIPEGYSVSREKKERFSLILESASTNQTSMYLCASSGEARAFFGQGTRLTVV.

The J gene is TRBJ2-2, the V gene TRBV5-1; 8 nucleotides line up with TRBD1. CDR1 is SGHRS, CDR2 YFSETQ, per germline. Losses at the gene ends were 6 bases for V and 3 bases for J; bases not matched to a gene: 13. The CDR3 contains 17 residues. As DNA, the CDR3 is TGCGCCAGCACTTACGACGTGACAGGGGTTGACACCGGGGAGCTGTTTTTT. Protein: CASTYDVTGVDTGELFF.

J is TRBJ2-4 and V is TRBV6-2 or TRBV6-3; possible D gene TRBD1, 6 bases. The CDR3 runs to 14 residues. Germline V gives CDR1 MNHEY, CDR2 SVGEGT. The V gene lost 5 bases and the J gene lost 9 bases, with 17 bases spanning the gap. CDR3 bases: TGTGCCAGCAGTAAAATCGGGACAATAGGCATTCAGTACTTC. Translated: CASSKIGTIGIQYF.